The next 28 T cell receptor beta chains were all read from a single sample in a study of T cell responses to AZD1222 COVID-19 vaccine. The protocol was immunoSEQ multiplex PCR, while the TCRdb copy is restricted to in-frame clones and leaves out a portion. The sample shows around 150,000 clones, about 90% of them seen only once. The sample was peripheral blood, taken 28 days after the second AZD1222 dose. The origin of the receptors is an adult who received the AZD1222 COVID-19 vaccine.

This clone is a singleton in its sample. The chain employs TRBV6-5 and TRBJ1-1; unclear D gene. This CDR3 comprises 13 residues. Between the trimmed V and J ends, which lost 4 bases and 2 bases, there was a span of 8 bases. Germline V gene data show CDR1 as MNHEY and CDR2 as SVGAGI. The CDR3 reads CASSLTVNTEAFF. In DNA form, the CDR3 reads TGTGCCAGCAGTTTGACTGTTAACACTGAAGCTTTCTTT.

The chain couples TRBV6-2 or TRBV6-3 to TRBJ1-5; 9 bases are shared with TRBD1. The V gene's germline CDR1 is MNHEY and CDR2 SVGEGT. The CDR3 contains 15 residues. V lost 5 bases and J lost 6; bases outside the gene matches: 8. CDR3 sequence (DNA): TGTGCCAGCAGTACCCGGACAGGGGTGGGTCAGCCCCAGCATTTT. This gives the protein CASSTRTGVGQPQHF.

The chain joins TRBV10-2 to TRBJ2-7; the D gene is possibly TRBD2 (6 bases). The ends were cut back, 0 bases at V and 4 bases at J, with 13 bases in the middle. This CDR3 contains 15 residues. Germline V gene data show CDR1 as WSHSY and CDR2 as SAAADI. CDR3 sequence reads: CASSESNTGTYEQYF. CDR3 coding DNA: TGCGCCAGCAGTGAGTCTAATACTGGGACTTACGAGCAGTACTTC.

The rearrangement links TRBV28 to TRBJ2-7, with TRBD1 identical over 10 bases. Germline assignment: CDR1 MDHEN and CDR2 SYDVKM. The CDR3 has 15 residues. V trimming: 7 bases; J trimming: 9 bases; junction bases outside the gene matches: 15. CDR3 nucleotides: TGTGCCAGCATCCGGCCGGGACAGGGGTCCTTAGGGCAGTACTTC. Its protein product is CASIRPGQGSLGQYF.

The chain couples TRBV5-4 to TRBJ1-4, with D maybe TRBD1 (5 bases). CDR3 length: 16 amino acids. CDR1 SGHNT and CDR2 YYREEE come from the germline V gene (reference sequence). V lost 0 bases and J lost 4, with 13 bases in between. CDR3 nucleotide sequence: TGTGCCAGCAGCTTGGCCCCGCAGGGACTTAATGAAAAACTGTTTTTT. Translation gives CASSLAPQGLNEKLFF.

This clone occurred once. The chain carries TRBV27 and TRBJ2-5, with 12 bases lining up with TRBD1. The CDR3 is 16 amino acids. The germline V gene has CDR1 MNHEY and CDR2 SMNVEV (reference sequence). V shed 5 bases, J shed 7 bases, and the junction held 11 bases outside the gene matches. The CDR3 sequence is CASSVTGTGGLGTQYF. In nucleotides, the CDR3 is TGTGCCAGCAGTGTTACCGGGACAGGGGGCCTGGGGACCCAGTACTTC.

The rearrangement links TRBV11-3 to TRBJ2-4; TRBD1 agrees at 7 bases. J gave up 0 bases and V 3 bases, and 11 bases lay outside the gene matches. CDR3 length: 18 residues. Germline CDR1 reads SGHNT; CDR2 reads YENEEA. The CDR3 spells CASSFPVKTGLAKNIQYF. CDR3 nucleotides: TGTGCCAGCAGCTTTCCGGTGAAGACAGGGTTAGCCAAAAACATTCAGTACTTC.

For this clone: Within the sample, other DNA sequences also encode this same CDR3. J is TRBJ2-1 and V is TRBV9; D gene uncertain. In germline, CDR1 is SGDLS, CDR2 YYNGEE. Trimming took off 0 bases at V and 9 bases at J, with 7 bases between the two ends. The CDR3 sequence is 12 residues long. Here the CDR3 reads CASSVAGVEQFF. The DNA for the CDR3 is TGTGCCAGCAGCGTAGCTGGGGTTGAGCAGTTCTTC.

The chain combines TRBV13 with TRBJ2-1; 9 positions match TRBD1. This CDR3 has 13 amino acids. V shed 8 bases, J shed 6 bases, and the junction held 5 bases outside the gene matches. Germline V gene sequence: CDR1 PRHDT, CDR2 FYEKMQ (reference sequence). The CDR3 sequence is CASGDRVLNEQFF. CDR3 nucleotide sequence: TGTGCCAGCGGGGACAGGGTCCTCAATGAGCAGTTCTTC.

The CDR3 reads CSVGNDRNTEAFF. DNA of the CDR3: TGCAGCGTTGGAAACGACAGGAACACTGAAGCTTTCTTT. The gene calls are TRBV29-1 and TRBJ1-1; tentative D call: TRBD1 (5 bases). V dropped 4 bases and J dropped 1 base, with 10 bases sitting between them. Germline V gene lookup returns CDR1 SQVTM and CDR2 ANQGSEA. The CDR3 extends over 13 amino acids.

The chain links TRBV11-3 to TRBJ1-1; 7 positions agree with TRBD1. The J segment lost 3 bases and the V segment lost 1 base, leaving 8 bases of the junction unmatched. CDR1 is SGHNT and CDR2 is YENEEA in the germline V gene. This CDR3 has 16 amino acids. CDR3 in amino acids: CASSLGDRVRDTEAFF. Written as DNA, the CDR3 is TGTGCCAGCAGCTTAGGAGACAGGGTGAGGGACACTGAAGCTTTCTTT.

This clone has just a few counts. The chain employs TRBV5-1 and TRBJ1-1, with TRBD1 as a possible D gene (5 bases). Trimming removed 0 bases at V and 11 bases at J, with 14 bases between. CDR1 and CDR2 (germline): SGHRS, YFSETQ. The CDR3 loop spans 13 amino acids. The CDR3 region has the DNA TGCGCCAGCAGCTTGGCCAAAGGGACCGGCGCTTTCTTT. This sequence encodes CASSLAKGTGAFF.

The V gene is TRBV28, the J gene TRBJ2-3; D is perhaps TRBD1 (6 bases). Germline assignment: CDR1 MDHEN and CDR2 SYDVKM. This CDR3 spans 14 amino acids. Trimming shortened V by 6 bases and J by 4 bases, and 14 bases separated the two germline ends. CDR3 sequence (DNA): TGTGCCAGCAGGCACAGTCCAGGGGCAGATACGCAGTATTTT. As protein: CASRHSPGADTQYF.

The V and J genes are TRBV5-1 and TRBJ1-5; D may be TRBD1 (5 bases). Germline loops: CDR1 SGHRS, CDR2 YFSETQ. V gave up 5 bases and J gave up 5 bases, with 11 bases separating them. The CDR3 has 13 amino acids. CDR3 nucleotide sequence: TGCGCCAGCAGGCTTGGCAGGGATCAGCCCCAGCATTTT. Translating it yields CASRLGRDQPQHF.

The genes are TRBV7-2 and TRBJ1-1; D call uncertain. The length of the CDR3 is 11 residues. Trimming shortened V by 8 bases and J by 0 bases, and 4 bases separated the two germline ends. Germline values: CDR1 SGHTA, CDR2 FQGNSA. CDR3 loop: CASGVNTEAFF. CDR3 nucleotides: TGTGCCAGCGGGGTGAACACTGAAGCTTTCTTT.

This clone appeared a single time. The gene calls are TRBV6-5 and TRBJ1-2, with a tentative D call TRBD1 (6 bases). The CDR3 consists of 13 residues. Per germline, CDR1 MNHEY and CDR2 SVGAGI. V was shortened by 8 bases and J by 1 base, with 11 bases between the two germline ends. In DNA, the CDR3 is TGTGCCAGCGAGACAGGACTTAACTATGGCTACACCTTC. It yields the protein CASETGLNYGYTF.

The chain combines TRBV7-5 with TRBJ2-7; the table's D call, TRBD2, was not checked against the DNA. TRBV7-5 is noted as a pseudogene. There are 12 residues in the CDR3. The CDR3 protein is CARSWEGDEQYF. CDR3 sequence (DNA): TGTGCCAGAAGCTGGGAGGGAGACGAGCAGTACTTC.

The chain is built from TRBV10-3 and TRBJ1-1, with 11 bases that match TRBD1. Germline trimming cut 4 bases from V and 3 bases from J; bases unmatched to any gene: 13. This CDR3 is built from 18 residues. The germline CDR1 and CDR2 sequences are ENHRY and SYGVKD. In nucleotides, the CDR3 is TGTGCCATCAGTGTCGGGACCGGGACAGGGGGAGGGGACACTGAAGCTTTCTTT. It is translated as CAISVGTGTGGGDTEAFF.

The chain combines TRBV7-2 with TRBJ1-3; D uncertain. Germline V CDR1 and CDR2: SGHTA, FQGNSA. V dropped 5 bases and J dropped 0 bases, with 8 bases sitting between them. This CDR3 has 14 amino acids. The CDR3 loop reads CASSPGSSGNTIYF. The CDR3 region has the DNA TGTGCCAGCAGCCCGGGGTCCTCTGGAAACACCATATATTTT.

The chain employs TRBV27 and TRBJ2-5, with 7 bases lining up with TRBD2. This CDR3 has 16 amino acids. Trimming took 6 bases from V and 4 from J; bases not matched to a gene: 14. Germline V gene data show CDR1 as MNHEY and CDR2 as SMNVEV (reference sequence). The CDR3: CASSPGLGGVGETQYF. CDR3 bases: TGTGCCAGCAGCCCAGGGTTGGGGGGGGTCGGAGAGACCCAGTACTTC.

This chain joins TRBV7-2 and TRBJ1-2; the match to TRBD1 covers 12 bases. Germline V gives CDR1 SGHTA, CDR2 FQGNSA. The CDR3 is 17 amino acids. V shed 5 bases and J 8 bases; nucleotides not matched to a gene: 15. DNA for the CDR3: TGTGCCAGCAGCCCAGGGACAGGGGGCGCGTTTCTGGACGGCTACACCTTC. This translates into CASSPGTGGAFLDGYTF.

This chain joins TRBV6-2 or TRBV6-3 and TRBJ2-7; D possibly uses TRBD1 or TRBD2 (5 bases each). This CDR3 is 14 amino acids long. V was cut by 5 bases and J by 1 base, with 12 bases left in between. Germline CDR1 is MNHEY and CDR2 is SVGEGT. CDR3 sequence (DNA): TGTGCCAGCAGTCGGGGCGGACCGTCCTACGAGCAGTACTTC. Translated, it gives CASSRGGPSYEQYF.

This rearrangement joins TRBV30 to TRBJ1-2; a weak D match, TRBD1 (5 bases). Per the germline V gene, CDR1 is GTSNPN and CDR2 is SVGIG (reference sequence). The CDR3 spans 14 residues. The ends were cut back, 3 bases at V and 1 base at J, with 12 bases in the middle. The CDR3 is CAWRISGVNYGYTF. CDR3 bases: TGTGCCTGGAGAATATCGGGGGTTAACTATGGCTACACCTTC.

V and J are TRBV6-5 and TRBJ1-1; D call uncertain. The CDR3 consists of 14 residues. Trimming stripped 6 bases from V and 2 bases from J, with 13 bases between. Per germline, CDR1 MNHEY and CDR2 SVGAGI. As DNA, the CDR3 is TGTGCCAGCAGGAAGCTAGGACCTAACACTGAAGCTTTCTTT. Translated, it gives CASRKLGPNTEAFF.

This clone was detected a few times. CDR3 protein: CASSVGENNEQFF. In DNA form, the CDR3 reads TGTGCCAGCAGTGTGGGGGAGAACAATGAGCAGTTCTTC. The chain employs TRBV6-4 and TRBJ2-1; D tentatively reads TRBD1 or TRBD2 (5 bases each). This CDR3 is 13 amino acids long. CDR1 MRHNA and CDR2 SNTAGT come from the germline V gene. The V end was cut by 4 bases, the J end by 5 bases, with 9 bases between.

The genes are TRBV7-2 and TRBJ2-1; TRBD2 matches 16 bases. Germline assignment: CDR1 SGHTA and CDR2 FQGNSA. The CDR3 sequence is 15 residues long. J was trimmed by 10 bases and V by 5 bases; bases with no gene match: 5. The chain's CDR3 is CASSTGLAGGNEQFF. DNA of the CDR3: TGTGCCAGCAGCACGGGACTAGCGGGAGGGAACGAGCAGTTCTTC.

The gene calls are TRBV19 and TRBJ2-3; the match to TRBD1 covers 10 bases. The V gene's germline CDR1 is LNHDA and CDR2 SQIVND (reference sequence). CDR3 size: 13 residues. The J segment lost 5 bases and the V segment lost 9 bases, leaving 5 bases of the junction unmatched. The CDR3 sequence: CASSDRGQDTQYF. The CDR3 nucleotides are TGTGCCAGCTCCGACAGGGGGCAAGATACGCAGTATTTT.

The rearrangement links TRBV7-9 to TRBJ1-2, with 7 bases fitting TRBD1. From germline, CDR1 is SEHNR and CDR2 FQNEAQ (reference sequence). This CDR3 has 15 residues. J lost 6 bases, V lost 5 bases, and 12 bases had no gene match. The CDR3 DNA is TGTGCCAGCAGCCAACTAAGGGGGCCCATGGATGGCTACACCTTC. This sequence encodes CASSQLRGPMDGYTF.